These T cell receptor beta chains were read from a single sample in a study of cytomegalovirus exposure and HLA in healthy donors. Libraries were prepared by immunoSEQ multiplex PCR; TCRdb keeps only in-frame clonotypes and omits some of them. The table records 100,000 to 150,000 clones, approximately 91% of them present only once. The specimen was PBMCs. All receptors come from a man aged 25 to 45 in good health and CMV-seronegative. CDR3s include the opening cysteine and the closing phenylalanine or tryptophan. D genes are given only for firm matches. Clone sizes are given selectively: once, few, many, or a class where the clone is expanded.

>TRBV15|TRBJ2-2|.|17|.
CATSRDLGSENTGELFF
TGTGCCACCAGCAGAGATCTGGGTAGCGAGAACACCGGGGAGCTGTTTTTT
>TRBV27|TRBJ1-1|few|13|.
CASRRSGGTEAFF
TGTGCCAGCAGACGTTCGGGGGGCACTGAAGCTTTCTTT
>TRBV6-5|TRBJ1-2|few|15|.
CASSPGQNQLYGYTF
TGTGCCAGCAGCCCCGGACAGAACCAACTCTATGGCTACACCTTC
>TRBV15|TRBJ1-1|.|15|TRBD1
CATSSGQGGYTEAFF
TGTGCCACCAGCAGTGGACAGGGGGGGTACACTGAAGCTTTCTTT
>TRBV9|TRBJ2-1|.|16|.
CASSVGGGRTYNEQFF
TGTGCCAGCAGCGTCGGTGGCGGGCGTACCTACAATGAGCAGTTCTTC
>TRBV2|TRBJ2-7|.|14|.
CASSAPLEGPKQYF
TGTGCCAGCAGTGCCCCCCTGGAGGGGCCCAAGCAGTACTTC
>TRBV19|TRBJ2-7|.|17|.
CASSIAMWDSSSYEQYF
TGTGCCAGTAGTATAGCCATGTGGGACTCCAGCTCCTACGAGCAGTACTTC
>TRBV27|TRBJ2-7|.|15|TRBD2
CASSSTSGNAYEQYF
TGTGCCAGCAGTTCCACTAGCGGAAATGCCTACGAGCAGTACTTC
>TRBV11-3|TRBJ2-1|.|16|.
CASSLDIWGGYNEQFF
TGTGCCAGCAGCTTAGATATTTGGGGAGGATACAATGAGCAGTTCTTC
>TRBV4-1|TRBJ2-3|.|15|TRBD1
CASSPRDRAGDTQYF
TGCGCCAGCAGCCCCCGCGACAGGGCTGGTGATACGCAGTATTTT
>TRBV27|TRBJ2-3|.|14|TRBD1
CASSVTGDTDTQYF
TGTGCCAGCAGTGTGACAGGGGATACAGATACGCAGTATTTT
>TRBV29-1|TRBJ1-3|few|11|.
CSVEDRDTIYF
TGCAGCGTTGAAGATAGAGACACCATATATTTT
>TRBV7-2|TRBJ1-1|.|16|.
CASSRRAELRDTEAFF
TGTGCCAGCAGCCGGAGGGCGGAGTTGCGGGACACTGAAGCTTTCTTT
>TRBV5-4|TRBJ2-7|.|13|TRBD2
CASSLTSGYEQYF
TGTGCCAGCAGCTTGACTAGCGGCTACGAGCAGTACTTC
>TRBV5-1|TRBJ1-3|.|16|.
CASSLGAGVYGNTIYF
TGCGCCAGCAGCTTGGGAGCAGGGGTCTATGGAAACACCATATATTTT
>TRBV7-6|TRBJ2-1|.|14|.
CASSEGGRGSKQFF
TGTGCCAGCAGCGAGGGGGGCCGCGGGAGTAAGCAGTTCTTC
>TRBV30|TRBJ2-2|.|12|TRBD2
CAWSRGDRELFF
TGTGCCTGGTCTCGGGGGGATAGGGAGCTGTTTTTT
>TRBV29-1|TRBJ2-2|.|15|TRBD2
CSVQVAGDPSGELFF
TGCAGCGTACAGGTAGCGGGAGACCCTTCCGGGGAGCTGTTTTTT
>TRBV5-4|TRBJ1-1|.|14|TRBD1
CASSPWTGGTEAFF
TGTGCCAGCAGCCCGTGGACAGGGGGCACTGAAGCTTTCTTT
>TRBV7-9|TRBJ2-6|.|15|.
CASSFPSPGANVLTF
TGTGCCAGCAGCTTTCCTAGTCCTGGGGCCAACGTCCTGACTTTC
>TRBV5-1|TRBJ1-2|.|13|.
CASSTLTGDGYTF
TGCGCCAGCAGCACCTTAACAGGTGATGGCTACACCTTC
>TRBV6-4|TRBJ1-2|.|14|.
CASSDSNNGPLPPF
TGTGCCAGCAGTGACTCGAATAATGGGCCCCTCCCCCCCTTC
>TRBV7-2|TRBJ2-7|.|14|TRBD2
CASSPKREGYEQYF
TGTGCCAGCAGCCCAAAGCGGGAGGGCTACGAGCAGTACTTC
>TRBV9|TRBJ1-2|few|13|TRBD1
CASSPWTGDGYTF
TGTGCCAGCAGCCCGTGGACAGGGGATGGCTACACCTTC
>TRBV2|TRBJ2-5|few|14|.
CASSNRVEKETQYF
TGTGCCAGCAGTAACAGGGTGGAAAAAGAGACCCAGTACTTC
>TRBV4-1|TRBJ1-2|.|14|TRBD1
CASSTQTGGYGYTF
TGCGCCAGCAGCACCCAGACAGGGGGCTATGGCTACACCTTC
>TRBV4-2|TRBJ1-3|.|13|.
CASSQDREDTIYF
TGTGCCAGCAGCCAAGATCGGGAGGACACCATATATTTT
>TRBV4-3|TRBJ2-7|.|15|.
CASSQDQVQAYEQYF
TGCGCCAGCAGCCAAGACCAGGTCCAAGCCTACGAGCAGTACTTC
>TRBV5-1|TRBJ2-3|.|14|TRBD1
CASSSNRGLDTQYF
TGCGCCAGCAGCTCTAACAGGGGGTTGGATACGCAGTATTTT
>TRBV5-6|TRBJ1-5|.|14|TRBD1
CASSPGQGTQPQHF
TGTGCCAGCAGCCCGGGACAGGGAACCCAGCCCCAGCATTTT
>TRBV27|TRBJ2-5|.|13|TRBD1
CASGQGVQETQYF
TGTGCCAGCGGACAGGGGGTCCAAGAGACCCAGTACTTC
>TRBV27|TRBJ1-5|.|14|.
CASSLLGGNQPQHF
TGTGCCAGCAGTTTATTAGGGGGCAATCAGCCCCAGCATTTT
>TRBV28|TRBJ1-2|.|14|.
CASSFGTVGYGYTF
TGTGCCAGCAGTTTTGGCACCGTTGGCTATGGCTACACCTTC
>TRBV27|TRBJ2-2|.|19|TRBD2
CASTNVRLAGVGGPGELFF
TGTGCCAGCACAAACGTGAGGCTAGCGGGAGTGGGGGGTCCCGGGGAGCTGTTTTTT
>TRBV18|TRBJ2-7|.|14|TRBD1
CASSQGTGGYEQYF
TGTGCCAGCTCACAAGGGACAGGGGGCTACGAGCAGTACTTC
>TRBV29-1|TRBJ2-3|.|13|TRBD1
CSARGRLPDTQYF
TGCAGCGCCAGGGGGCGGTTGCCAGATACGCAGTATTTT
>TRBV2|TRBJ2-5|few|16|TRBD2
CASILGIGRAGETQYF
TGTGCCAGCATCTTAGGGATCGGGAGGGCCGGAGAGACCCAGTACTTC
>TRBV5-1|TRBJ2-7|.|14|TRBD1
CASSTRTGYDEQYF
TGCGCCAGCAGCACACGGACAGGGTACGACGAGCAGTACTTC